The rows below give T cell receptor beta chains drawn from one sample of a study of blood T cell repertoires in COVID-19. This table comes from immunoSEQ multiplex PCR, and its TCRdb copy is limited to in-frame clones, with some not included. The sample consists of 650,000 to 800,000 clones, 75% to 90% of them appearing once. The sequenced sample consisted of peripheral blood. Receptors originate from a woman between 18 and 30 years old with acute or convalescent COVID-19. Both conserved end residues are part of each CDR3. D genes are given only for firm matches. A row's size may be missing; if present it is once, few, many or a size class.

d_gene,abundance,v_gene,j_gene,CDR3nt,CDR3aa
NA,NA,TRBV5-1,TRBJ2-5,TGCGCCAGCAGCTTGGGGCAGGGTTTGGAGACCCAGTACTTC,CASSLGQGLETQYF
NA,NA,TRBV7-2,TRBJ1-5,TGTGCCAGCAGCTTAGCGAAGGGACACAATCAGCCCCAGCATTTT,CASSLAKGHNQPQHF
TRBD1,NA,TRBV7-9,TRBJ1-2,TGTGCCAGCAGCTCGCCCAGGGGGGACTATGGCTACACCTTC,CASSSPRGDYGYTF
NA,NA,TRBV5-4,TRBJ1-5,TGTGCCAGCAGCACAGGACCCAACAGGTTTAGCAATCAGCCCCAGCATTTT,CASSTGPNRFSNQPQHF
NA,NA,TRBV7-2,TRBJ2-3,TGTGCCAGCAGCCCTAACACGGGGGTTGGAGATACGCAGTATTTT,CASSPNTGVGDTQYF
NA,NA,TRBV9,TRBJ1-3,TGTGCCAGCAGCGTAAACAGGGAAATCTCTGGAAACACCATATATTTT,CASSVNREISGNTIYF
NA,NA,TRBV27,TRBJ1-2,TGTGCCAGCAGGACCCCGGGACAACTGTGGGGCTACACCTTC,CASRTPGQLWGYTF
NA,NA,TRBV7-2,TRBJ2-7,TGTGCCAGCAGCTTATCCGTTTGGGGCGAGAGGTTGTACGAGCAGTACTTC,CASSLSVWGERLYEQYF
NA,NA,TRBV18,TRBJ2-3,TGTGCCAGCTCACTTAGCGGTAGCACAGATACGCAGTATTTT,CASSLSGSTDTQYF
NA,NA,TRBV6-1,TRBJ1-2,TGTGCCAGCAGTGAGGAGGGGTCTAACTATGGCTACACCTTC,CASSEEGSNYGYTF
NA,NA,TRBV6-2/TRBV6-3,TRBJ2-4,TGTGCCAGCAGTTACTCAATCCGACCGCCGACAGACCGCTCGGGCAAAAACATTCAGTACTTC,CASSYSIRPPTDRSGKNIQYF
NA,NA,TRBV10-1,TRBJ2-7,TGCGCCAGCGGATTAAAAATCGGACAGGGAGGGGACGAGCAGTACTTC,CASGLKIGQGGDEQYF
TRBD2,NA,TRBV5-4,TRBJ2-3,TGTGCCAGCAGCTTGGGACTAGCGGGGCCTAGCACAGATACGCAGTATTTT,CASSLGLAGPSTDTQYF
NA,NA,TRBV6-6,TRBJ1-5,TGTGCCAGCAGTTACCCACAGGGCCCTAGCAATCAGCCCCAGCATTTT,CASSYPQGPSNQPQHF
NA,NA,TRBV5-1,TRBJ1-1,TGCGCCAGCAGCTTGGGACAGAGTGAAGCTTTCTTT,CASSLGQSEAFF
TRBD1,NA,TRBV27,TRBJ1-2,TGTGCCAGCAGCCTACAACGAGGGGACAGATTGGGCTACACCTTC,CASSLQRGDRLGYTF
TRBD2,NA,TRBV11-2,TRBJ2-7,TGTGCCAGCAGCCTAGCGGGGGGCCGGACGAGCGAGCAGTACTTC,CASSLAGGRTSEQYF
TRBD2,few,TRBV19,TRBJ2-1,TGTGCCAGTACCCCCCTAGCGGGGGGCCGCAATGAGCAGTTCTTC,CASTPLAGGRNEQFF
NA,NA,TRBV4-1,TRBJ1-4,TGCGCCAGCAGCCGTTTCAGGGCTAATGAAAAACTGTTTTTT,CASSRFRANEKLFF
NA,NA,TRBV6-5,TRBJ2-7,TGTGCCAGCAGTACCGAGGGGGTAGGGGCCTACGAGCAGTACTTC,CASSTEGVGAYEQYF
NA,NA,TRBV11-2,TRBJ2-3,TGTGCCAGCAAAAAACACCGGGTCCTAAACACAGATACGCAGTATTTT,CASKKHRVLNTDTQYF
TRBD1,once,TRBV6-2/TRBV6-3,TRBJ1-2,TGTGCCAGCAGCCCCACGCGACAGGGATCTGGCTACACCTTC,CASSPTRQGSGYTF
NA,NA,TRBV7-9,TRBJ2-3,TGTGCCAGCAAGGGGCTCACAGATACGCAGTATTTT,CASKGLTDTQYF
NA,NA,TRBV12-3/TRBV12-4,TRBJ1-1,TGTGCCAGCAGTTTGTTTGGCGGCACTGAAGCTTTCTTT,CASSLFGGTEAFF
TRBD1,NA,TRBV7-6,TRBJ1-2,TGTGCCAGCAGCCCGCGGACAGGCTTAAACTATGGCTACACCTTC,CASSPRTGLNYGYTF
NA,NA,TRBV3-1/TRBV3-2,TRBJ1-1,TGTGCCAGCAGCCAAGCGCTAAGACAGATAAATACTGAAGCTTTCTTT,CASSQALRQINTEAFF